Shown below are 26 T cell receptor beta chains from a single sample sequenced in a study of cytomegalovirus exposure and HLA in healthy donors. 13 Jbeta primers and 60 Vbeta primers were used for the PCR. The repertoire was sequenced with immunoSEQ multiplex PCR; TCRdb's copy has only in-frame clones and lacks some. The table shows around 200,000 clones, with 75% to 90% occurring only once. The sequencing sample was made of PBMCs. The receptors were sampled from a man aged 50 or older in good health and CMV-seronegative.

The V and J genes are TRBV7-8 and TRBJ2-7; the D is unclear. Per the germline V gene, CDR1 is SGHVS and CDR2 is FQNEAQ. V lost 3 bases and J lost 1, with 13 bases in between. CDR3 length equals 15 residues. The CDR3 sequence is CASSFKRVLSYEQYF. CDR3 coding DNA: TGTGCCAGCAGCTTTAAACGGGTCCTATCCTACGAGCAGTACTTC.

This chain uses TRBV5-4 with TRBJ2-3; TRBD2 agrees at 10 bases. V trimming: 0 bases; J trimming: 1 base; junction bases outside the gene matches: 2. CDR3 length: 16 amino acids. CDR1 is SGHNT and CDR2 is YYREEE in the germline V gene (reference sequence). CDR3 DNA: TGTGCCAGCAGCTTGGTTGGGACTAGCGGCACAGATACGCAGTATTTT. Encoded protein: CASSLVGTSGTDTQYF.

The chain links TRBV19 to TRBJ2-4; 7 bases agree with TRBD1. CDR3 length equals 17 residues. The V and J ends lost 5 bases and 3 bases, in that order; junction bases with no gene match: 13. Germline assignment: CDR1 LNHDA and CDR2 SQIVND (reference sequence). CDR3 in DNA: TGTGCCAGTAGTTTCGGACAGGCGGCGTCACTCAAAAACATTCAGTACTTC. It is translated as CASSFGQAASLKNIQYF. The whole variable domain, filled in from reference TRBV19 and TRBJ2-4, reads DGGITQSPKYLFRKEGQNVTLSCEQNLNHDAMYWYRQDPGQGLRLIYYSQIVNDFQKGDIAEGYSVSREKKESFPLTVTSAQKNPTAFYLCASSFGQAASLKNIQYFGAGTRLSVL.

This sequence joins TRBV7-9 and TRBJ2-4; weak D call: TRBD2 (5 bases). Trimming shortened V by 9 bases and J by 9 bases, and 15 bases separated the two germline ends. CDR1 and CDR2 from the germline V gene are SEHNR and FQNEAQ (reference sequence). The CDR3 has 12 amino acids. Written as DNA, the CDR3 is TGTGCCAGTACTCTAATAGGAGGCATTCAGTACTTC. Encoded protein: CASTLIGGIQYF.

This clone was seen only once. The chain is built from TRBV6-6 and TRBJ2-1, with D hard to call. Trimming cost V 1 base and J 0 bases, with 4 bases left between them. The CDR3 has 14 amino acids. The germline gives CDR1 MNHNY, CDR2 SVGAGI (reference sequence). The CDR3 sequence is CASSYYSSYNEQFF. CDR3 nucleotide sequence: TGTGCCAGCAGTTACTACTCCTCCTACAATGAGCAGTTCTTC.

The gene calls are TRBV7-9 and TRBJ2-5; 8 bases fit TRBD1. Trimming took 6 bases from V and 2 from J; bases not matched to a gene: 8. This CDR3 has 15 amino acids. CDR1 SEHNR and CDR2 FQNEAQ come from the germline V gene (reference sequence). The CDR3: CASSSDRGGQETQYF. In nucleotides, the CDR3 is TGTGCCAGCAGTTCAGACAGGGGTGGACAAGAGACCCAGTACTTC.

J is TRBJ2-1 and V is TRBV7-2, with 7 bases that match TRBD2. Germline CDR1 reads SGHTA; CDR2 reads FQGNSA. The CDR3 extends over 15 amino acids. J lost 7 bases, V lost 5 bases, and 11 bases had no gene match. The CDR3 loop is CASSPGTTRGNEQFF. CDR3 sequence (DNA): TGTGCCAGCAGCCCCGGGACTACTCGTGGGAATGAGCAGTTCTTC.

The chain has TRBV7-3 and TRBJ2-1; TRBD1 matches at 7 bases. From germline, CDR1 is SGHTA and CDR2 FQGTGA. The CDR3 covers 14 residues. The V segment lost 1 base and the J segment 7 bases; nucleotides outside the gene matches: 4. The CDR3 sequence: CASSLNPGGNEQFF. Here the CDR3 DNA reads TGTGCCAGCAGCTTAAACCCAGGGGGAAATGAGCAGTTCTTC.

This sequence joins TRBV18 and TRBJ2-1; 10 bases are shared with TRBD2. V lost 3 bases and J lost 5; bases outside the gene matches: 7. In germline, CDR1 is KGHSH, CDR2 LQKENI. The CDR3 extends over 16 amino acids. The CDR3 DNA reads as TGTGCCAGCTCACCCCTTGGACTAGCGGTTAACAATGAGCAGTTCTTC. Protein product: CASSPLGLAVNNEQFF.

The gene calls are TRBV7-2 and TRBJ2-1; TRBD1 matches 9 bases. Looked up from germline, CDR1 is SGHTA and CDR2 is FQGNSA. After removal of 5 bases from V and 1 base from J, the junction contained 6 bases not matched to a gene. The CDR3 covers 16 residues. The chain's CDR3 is CASSNRGPGSYNEQFF. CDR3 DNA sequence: TGTGCCAGCAGCAACAGGGGGCCGGGGTCCTACAATGAGCAGTTCTTC.

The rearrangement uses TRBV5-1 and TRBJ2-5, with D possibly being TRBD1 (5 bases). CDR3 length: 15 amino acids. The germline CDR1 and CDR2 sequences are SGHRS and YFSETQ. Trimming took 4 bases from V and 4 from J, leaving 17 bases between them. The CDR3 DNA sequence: TGCGCCAGCAGCCGCGACAGATCTCGGCGAGAGACCCAGTACTTC. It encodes CASSRDRSRRETQYF.

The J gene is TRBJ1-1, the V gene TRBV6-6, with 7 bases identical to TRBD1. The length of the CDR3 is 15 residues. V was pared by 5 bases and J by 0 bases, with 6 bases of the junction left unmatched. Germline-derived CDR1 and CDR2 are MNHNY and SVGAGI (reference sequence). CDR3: CASSNIDRVNTEAFF. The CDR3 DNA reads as TGTGCCAGCAGTAACATAGACAGGGTGAACACTGAAGCTTTCTTT.

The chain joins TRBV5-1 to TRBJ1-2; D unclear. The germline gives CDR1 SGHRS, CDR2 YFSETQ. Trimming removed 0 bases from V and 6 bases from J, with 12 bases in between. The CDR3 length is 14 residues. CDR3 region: CASSLANTGNGYTF. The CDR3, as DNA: TGCGCCAGCAGCTTGGCAAACACGGGGAATGGCTACACCTTC.

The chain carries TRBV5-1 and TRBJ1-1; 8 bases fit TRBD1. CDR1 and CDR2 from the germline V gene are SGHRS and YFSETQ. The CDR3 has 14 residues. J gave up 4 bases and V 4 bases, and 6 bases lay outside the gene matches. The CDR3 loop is CASSRGQGSTEAFF. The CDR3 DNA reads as TGCGCCAGCAGCAGAGGACAGGGTAGCACTGAAGCTTTCTTT.

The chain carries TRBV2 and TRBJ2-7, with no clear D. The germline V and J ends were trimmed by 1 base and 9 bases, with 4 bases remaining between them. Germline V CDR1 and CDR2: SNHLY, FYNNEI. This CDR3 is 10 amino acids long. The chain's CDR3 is CASSEVWQYF. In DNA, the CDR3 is TGTGCCAGCAGTGAAGTCTGGCAGTACTTC.

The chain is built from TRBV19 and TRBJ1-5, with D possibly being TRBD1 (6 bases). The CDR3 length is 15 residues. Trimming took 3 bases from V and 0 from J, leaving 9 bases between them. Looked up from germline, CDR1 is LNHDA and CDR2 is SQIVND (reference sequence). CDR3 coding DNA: TGTGCCAGTAGTATGGGACATTATAGCAATCAGCCCCAGCATTTT. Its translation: CASSMGHYSNQPQHF.

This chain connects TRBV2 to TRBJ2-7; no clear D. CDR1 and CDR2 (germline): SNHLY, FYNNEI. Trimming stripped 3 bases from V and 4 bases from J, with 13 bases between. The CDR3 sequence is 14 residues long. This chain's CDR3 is CASSDGNSLYEQYF. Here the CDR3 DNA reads TGTGCCAGCAGTGACGGCAACAGCCTTTACGAGCAGTACTTC.

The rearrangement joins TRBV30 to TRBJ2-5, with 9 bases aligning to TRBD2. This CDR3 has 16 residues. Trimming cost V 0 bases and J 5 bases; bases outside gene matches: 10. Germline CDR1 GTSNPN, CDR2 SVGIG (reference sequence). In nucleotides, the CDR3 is TGTGCCTGGAGTGTCGGCGGCGGCGGGAGGGCGGAGACCCAGTACTTC. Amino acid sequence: CAWSVGGGGRAETQYF.

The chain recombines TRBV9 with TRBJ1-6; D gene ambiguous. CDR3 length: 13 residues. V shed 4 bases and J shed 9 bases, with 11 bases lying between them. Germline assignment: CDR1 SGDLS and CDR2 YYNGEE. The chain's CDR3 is CASSTTVVSPLHF. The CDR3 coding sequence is TGTGCCAGCAGCACCACAGTGGTTTCACCCCTCCACTTT.

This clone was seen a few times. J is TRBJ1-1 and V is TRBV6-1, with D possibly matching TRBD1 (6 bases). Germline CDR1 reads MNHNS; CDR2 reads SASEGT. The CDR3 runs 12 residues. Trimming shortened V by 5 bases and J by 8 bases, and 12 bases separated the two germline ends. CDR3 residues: CASSHGQREAFF. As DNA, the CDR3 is TGTGCCAGCAGTCACGGACAGCGCGAAGCTTTCTTT.

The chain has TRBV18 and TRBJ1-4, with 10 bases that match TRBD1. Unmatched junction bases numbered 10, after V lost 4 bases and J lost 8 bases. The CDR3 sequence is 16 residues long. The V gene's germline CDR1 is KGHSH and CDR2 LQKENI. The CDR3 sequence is CASSRGDRGPAEKLFF. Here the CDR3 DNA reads TGTGCCAGCTCACGAGGGGACAGGGGCCCGGCAGAAAAACTGTTTTTT.

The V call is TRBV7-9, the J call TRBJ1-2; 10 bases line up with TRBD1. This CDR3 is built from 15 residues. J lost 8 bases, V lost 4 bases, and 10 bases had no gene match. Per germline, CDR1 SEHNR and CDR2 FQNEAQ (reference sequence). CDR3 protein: CASSWTDRGLVGYTF. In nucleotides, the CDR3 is TGTGCCAGCAGCTGGACCGACAGGGGGCTGGTAGGCTACACCTTC. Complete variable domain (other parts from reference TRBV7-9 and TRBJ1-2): DTGVSQNPRHKITKRGQNVTFRCDPISEHNRLYWYRQTLGQGPEFLTYFQNEAQLEKSRLLSDRFSAERPKGSFSTLEIQRTEQGDSAMYLCASSWTDRGLVGYTFGSGTRLTVV.

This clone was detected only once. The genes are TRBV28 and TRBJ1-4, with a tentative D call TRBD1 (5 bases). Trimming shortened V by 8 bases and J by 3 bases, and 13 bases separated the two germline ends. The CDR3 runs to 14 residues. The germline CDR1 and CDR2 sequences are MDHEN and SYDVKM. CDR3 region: CASRVGGSNEKLFF. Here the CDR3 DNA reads TGTGCCAGCCGAGTGGGGGGGTCTAATGAAAAACTGTTTTTT.

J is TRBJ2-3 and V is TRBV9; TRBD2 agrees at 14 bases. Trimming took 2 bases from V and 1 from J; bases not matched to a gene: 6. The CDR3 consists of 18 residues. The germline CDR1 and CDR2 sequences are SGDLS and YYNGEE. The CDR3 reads CASSVRLAGGGGTDTQYF. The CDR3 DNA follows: TGTGCCAGCAGCGTCCGACTAGCGGGAGGGGGGGGCACAGATACGCAGTATTTT.

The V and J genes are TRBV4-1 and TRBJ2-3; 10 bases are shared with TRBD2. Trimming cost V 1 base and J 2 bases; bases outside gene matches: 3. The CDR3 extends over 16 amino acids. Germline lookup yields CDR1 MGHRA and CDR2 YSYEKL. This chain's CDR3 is CASSQGTSGYTDTQYF. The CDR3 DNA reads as TGCGCCAGCAGCCAAGGGACTAGCGGATACACAGATACGCAGTATTTT.

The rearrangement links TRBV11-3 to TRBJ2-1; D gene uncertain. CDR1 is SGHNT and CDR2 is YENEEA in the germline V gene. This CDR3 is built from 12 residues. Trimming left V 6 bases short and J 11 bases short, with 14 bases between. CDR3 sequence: CASRSDRSQQFF. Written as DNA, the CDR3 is TGTGCCAGCAGGTCAGATCGTTCCCAGCAGTTCTTC.